The 26 T cell receptor beta chains listed next were all sequenced from one sample in a study of T-cell reconstitution after alpha-beta-depleted transplantation in children. During its preparation, the TCRbeta library received unique molecular identifiers. TCRdb analysed the PCR reads with MiXCR anew, one entry per CDR3 protein. The data contain a few hundred thousand distinct CDR3 sequences, about 20% of them seen just once; the ten biggest clones take up around 3.9%. This specimen was PBMCs from the stem cell graft donor, taken from the stem cell graft. These receptors were obtained from a human donor who donated a stem cell graft to a child with acute myeloid leukemia.

This sequence joins TRBV2 and TRBJ2-1; D is unclear. The CDR3 loop spans 14 amino acids. Germline V gene lookup returns CDR1 SNHLY and CDR2 FYNNEI. The ends were cut back, 1 base at V and 8 bases at J, with 12 bases in the middle. CDR3 coding DNA: TGTGCCAGCAGTGAAGTCGACCTCTCGGATGAGCAGTTCTTC. It translates to CASSEVDLSDEQFF.

Only a few counts were recorded for this clonotype. One end of the junction does not line up with germline, which may come from a read error. V gene TRBV29-1 combines with J gene TRBJ2-7; D is possibly TRBD1 (5 bases). The V gene's germline CDR1 is SQVTM and CDR2 ANQGSEA. CDR3 size: 14 residues. CDR3 nucleotides: TGCAGCGTTCAAGAGAGACGACAGACCTACGAGCAGTACTTC. Its translation: CSVQERRQTYEQYF.

The rearrangement uses TRBV15 and TRBJ2-4; D tentatively reads TRBD1 or TRBD2 (6 bases each). CDR3 length: 15 residues. V was clipped by 0 bases and J by 2 bases, with 8 bases between them. Germline CDR1 LNHNV, CDR2 YYDKDF (reference sequence). The CDR3 loop reads CATSREGGSKNIQYF. Written as DNA, the CDR3 is TGTGCCACCAGCAGAGAAGGGGGGTCCAAAAACATTCAGTACTTC.

This clonotype was detected many times. The genes are TRBV20-1 and TRBJ2-7; D is unclear. Germline V gene data show CDR1 as DFQATT and CDR2 as SNEGSKA (reference sequence). Trimming removed 0 bases from V and 4 bases from J, with 10 bases in between. This CDR3 region has 13 residues. The CDR3 DNA reads TGCAGTGCTAGAGAGGGTAGAGAATACGAGCAGTACTTC. It is translated as CSAREGREYEQYF.

This clonotype was counted only a few times. The rearrangement links TRBV7-9 to TRBJ1-2; tentatively, D is TRBD1 (5 bases). The CDR3 extends over 14 amino acids. CDR1 is SEHNR and CDR2 is FQNEAQ in the germline V gene (reference sequence). V was clipped by 4 bases and J by 0 bases, with 9 bases between them. CDR3 sequence: CASSSTASNYGYTF. The CDR3, as DNA: TGTGCCAGCAGCTCGACAGCTTCTAACTATGGCTACACCTTC.

The rearrangement joins TRBV6-1 to TRBJ2-1; 9 nucleotides match TRBD1. The CDR3 runs 14 residues. Germline trimming cut 7 bases from V and 15 bases from J; bases unmatched to any gene: 16. The germline CDR1 and CDR2 sequences are MNHNS and SASEGT. The CDR3 spells CASTKQDRGLVLFF. CDR3 coding DNA: TGTGCCAGCACCAAACAGGACAGGGGTCTGGTTCTGTTCTTC.

This clonotype was counted many times. The chain links TRBV12-3 or TRBV12-4 to TRBJ1-2; no firm D call. Trimming took off 2 bases at V and 3 bases at J, with 7 bases between the two ends. The CDR3 is 13 amino acids. The CDR3 bases are TGTGCCAGCAGTTTAAGGTGGGACTATGGCTACACCTTC. This sequence encodes CASSLRWDYGYTF.

This clonotype was observed at least ten times. This chain links TRBV7-9 with TRBJ2-5; D is unclear. Germline-derived CDR1 and CDR2 are SEHNR and FQNEAQ (reference sequence). Trimming cost V 3 bases and J 1 base, with 9 bases left between them. This CDR3 is 14 amino acids long. The CDR3 DNA sequence: TGTGCCAGCAGCTTCCGCGCTTTCCAAGAGACCCAGTACTTC. Translated: CASSFRAFQETQYF. The full variable domain, in which reference TRBV7-9 and TRBJ2-5 provide the parts outside the CDR3, is DTGVSQNPRHKITKRGQNVTFRCDPISEHNRLYWYRQTLGQGPEFLTYFQNEAQLEKSRLLSDRFSAERPKGSFSTLEIQRTEQGDSAMYLCASSFRAFQETQYFGPGTRLLVL.

This chain uses TRBV29-1 with TRBJ2-7, with 9 nucleotides matching TRBD2. J was trimmed by 11 bases and V by 4 bases; bases with no gene match: 15. The CDR3 runs to 14 residues. Germline V lookup: CDR1 SQVTM, CDR2 ANQGSEA. The CDR3 protein is CSVVWQGLAAGEYF. DNA for the CDR3: TGCAGCGTTGTGTGGCAGGGACTAGCAGCTGGAGAGTACTTC.

The chain employs TRBV2 and TRBJ2-1, with a weak D call TRBD2 (7 bases). Trimming pared 4 bases from V and 5 bases from J, leaving 27 bases between. The CDR3 is made up of 19 amino acids. The germline CDR1 and CDR2 sequences are SNHLY and FYNNEI. The CDR3 DNA sequence: TGTGCCAGCAGTGGCGGGGGAAACAGGGTTCACTCTGACGACAATGAGCAGTTCTTC. Protein: CASSGGGNRVHSDDNEQFF.

The rearrangement joins TRBV12-3 or TRBV12-4 to TRBJ1-2, with D uncertain. V shed 1 base and J shed 7 bases, with 10 bases lying between them. The CDR3 loop spans 13 amino acids. CDR3 protein: CASSLGRGFGYTF. The DNA of the CDR3 is TGTGCCAGCAGTTTAGGTCGAGGGTTTGGCTACACCTTC.

The chain links TRBV7-9 to TRBJ1-3, with TRBD1 identical over 7 bases. CDR3 length equals 16 residues. V gave up 3 bases and J gave up 4 bases; unmatched junction bases: 9. The germline gives CDR1 SEHNR, CDR2 FQNEAQ (reference sequence). CDR3 sequence (DNA): TGTGCCAGCAGCTTCGCATCAGGGGGTTCGGGAAACACCATATATTTT. As protein: CASSFASGGSGNTIYF.

The V and J genes are TRBV12-3 or TRBV12-4 and TRBJ2-7; no definite D call. The ends were cut back, 6 bases at V and 7 bases at J, with 13 bases in the middle. CDR3 size: 12 residues. The chain's CDR3 is CASSPSGLEQYF. The CDR3 coding sequence is TGTGCCAGCAGCCCCTCGGGCCTGGAGCAGTACTTC.

This clonotype has only a few counts. The genes are TRBV3-1 and TRBJ2-7, with 11 bases fitting TRBD1. The V gene's germline CDR1 is LGHDT and CDR2 YNNKEL (reference sequence). This CDR3 is built from 15 residues. Trimming at V came to 3 bases and at J to 2 bases, leaving 3 bases not matched to a gene. In DNA form, the CDR3 reads TGTGCCAGCAGCCAGGCGGACAGGGGGCCCTACGAGCAGTACTTC. Translating it yields CASSQADRGPYEQYF.

The J gene is TRBJ2-3, the V gene TRBV29-1, with TRBD1 identical over 9 bases. The CDR3 length is 14 residues. Germline CDR1 is SQVTM and CDR2 is ANQGSEA. The V segment lost 7 bases and the J segment 8 bases; nucleotides outside the gene matches: 13. The CDR3 here is CSAELGQGEGTQYF. The CDR3 nucleotides are TGCAGCGCCGAATTGGGACAGGGAGAAGGTACGCAGTATTTT.

This clonotype was picked up many times. The chain couples TRBV29-1 to TRBJ1-2; no clear D. This CDR3 is built from 12 residues. V lost 3 bases, J lost 8 bases, and 13 bases lay in between. Germline V CDR1 and CDR2: SQVTM, ANQGSEA. The CDR3 sequence is CSVDSRVWGYTF. In nucleotides, the CDR3 is TGCAGCGTTGACAGCCGGGTATGGGGCTACACCTTC.

The J gene is TRBJ2-3, the V gene TRBV13; TRBD2 aligns across 10 bases. In germline, CDR1 is PRHDT, CDR2 FYEKMQ (reference sequence). V trimming: 2 bases; J trimming: 0 bases; junction bases outside the gene matches: 2. The CDR3 has 16 amino acids. The CDR3 DNA is TGTGCCAGCAGCTTAAAAGCGGGAGGGAGCACAGATACGCAGTATTTT. It encodes CASSLKAGGSTDTQYF.

This clonotype was counted only a few times. The chain has TRBV25-1 and TRBJ2-4, with 7 bases matching TRBD1. The V gene's germline CDR1 is MGHDK and CDR2 SYGVNS. Trimming cost V 2 bases and J 5 bases; bases outside gene matches: 6. This CDR3 is 15 amino acids long. The CDR3 region is CASSEPQDRENIQYF. The CDR3 nucleotides read TGTGCCAGCAGTGAACCCCAAGACAGGGAAAACATTCAGTACTTC.

Only a few counts were recorded for this clonotype. The chain carries TRBV5-8 and TRBJ2-1; 8 bases fit TRBD1. This CDR3 is built from 15 residues. V dropped 1 base and J dropped 4; count of bases not matched to a gene: 4. Germline lookup yields CDR1 SGHTS and CDR2 YDEGEE. The CDR3 loop reads CASSLSQGGYNEQFF. The CDR3 DNA reads TGTGCCAGCAGCTTGTCACAGGGGGGATACAATGAGCAGTTCTTC. The full variable domain, rest sourced from reference TRBV5-8 and TRBJ2-1, is EAGVTQSPTHLIKTRGQQATLRCSPISGHTSVYWYQQALGLGLQFLLWYDEGEERNRGNFPPRFSGRQFPNYSSELNVNALELEDSALYLCASSLSQGGYNEQFFGPGTRLTVL.

The chain links TRBV20-1 to TRBJ1-5, with a weak D call TRBD1 (5 bases). Trimming took off 5 bases at V and 9 bases at J, with 17 bases between the two ends. The CDR3 spans 13 residues. CDR1 DFQATT and CDR2 SNEGSKA come from the germline V gene (reference sequence). As DNA, the CDR3 is TGCAGTGCTCTACCGGGGCCCACGAGGCCCCAGCATTTT. It is translated as CSALPGPTRPQHF.

In this sample, this clonotype turned up once. The chain carries TRBV7-9 and TRBJ2-5, with 11 bases identical to TRBD2. The CDR3 runs to 16 residues. Germline CDR1 SEHNR, CDR2 FQNEAQ (reference sequence). J gave up 7 bases and V 5 bases, and 12 bases lay outside the gene matches. CDR3 DNA sequence: TGTGCCAGCAGCGCACTAGCGGGAGAGGGGCTGAGGACCCAGTACTTC. This translates into CASSALAGEGLRTQYF.

Only a few counts were recorded for this clonotype. The V call is TRBV29-1, the J call TRBJ2-3; a weak D match, TRBD1 (5 bases). Deletions cut 6 bases from V and 0 bases from J, with 16 bases between. The V gene's germline CDR1 is SQVTM and CDR2 ANQGSEA. This CDR3 is 15 amino acids long. The DNA of the CDR3 is TGCAGCGTGGCCGACAGTCCAACTAGCACAGATACGCAGTATTTT. This codes for CSVADSPTSTDTQYF.

Turning to this clonotype: The junction departs from the called germline gene at one end, perhaps through a read error. This rearrangement joins TRBV4-2 to TRBJ2-4, with 9 bases identical to TRBD1. Germline assignment: CDR1 LGHNA and CDR2 YNFKEQ. The length of the CDR3 is 17 residues. CDR3 amino acids: CASSQDRQGEAKNIQCF. The CDR3 nucleotides are TGTGCCAGCAGCCAAGATCGACAGGGGGAAGCCAAAAACATTCAGTGCTTC.

The rearrangement joins TRBV12-3 or TRBV12-4 to TRBJ2-1, with 7 bases identical to TRBD2. V was pared by 6 bases and J by 1 base, with 9 bases of the junction left unmatched. CDR3 length: 16 residues. DNA for the CDR3: TGTGCCAGCAGAGCCCGAGCGGGAAGGTCCTACAATGAGCAGTTCTTC. This gives the protein CASRARAGRSYNEQFF.

This clonotype was detected a few times. The V and J genes are TRBV24-1 and TRBJ2-1; TRBD1 might be the D (8 bases). Trimming removed 3 bases at V and 9 bases at J, with 17 bases between. The CDR3 is made up of 15 amino acids. The germline CDR1 and CDR2 sequences are KGHDR and SFDVKD. The CDR3 DNA is TGTGCCACCAGTGATCCGAACAGGGGGGGTTTTGAGCAGTTCTTC. It encodes CATSDPNRGGFEQFF.

A word on this clonotype: The junction does not match germline at one end; this may be a read error. The chain uses TRBV4-3 and TRBJ2-1; 7 bases agree with TRBD2. CDR3 length equals 17 residues. Germline V gene lookup returns CDR1 LGHNA and CDR2 YSLEER. CDR3 nucleotides: TGCACCAGCAGCCCCTCCCACAGCGGGATGGGGTACAATGAGCAGTTCTTC. It translates to CTSSPSHSGMGYNEQFF.